Reported below is one T cell receptor (beta chain). Its target is not known. These data are taken from a study of beta chain features in type 1 diabetes. Overall study results and limits: A potential influence of HLA type upon TCRB rearrangement remained unresolved herein. PCR might pick shorter templates more often, in the same way for patients and controls.

Every isolated RNA sample was fully reverse transcribed, so sequencing captured expressed TCRB transcripts. The table came from immunoSEQ multiplex PCR; TCRdb's copy has only in-frame clones and leaves some out. The sample includes fewer than 250,000 clones, roughly two thirds of them seen just once. What was sequenced was naive CD4+ T cells from blood. The sequence derives from a man in his thirties or forties in good health.

The CDR3 DNA follows: TGTGCCAGCAGCTTAGATCTTGAAACCTTTACAGGGACGCAGTTCTTC. Amino acids: CASSLDLETFTGTQFF. V and J are TRBV7-2 and TRBJ2-1, with D tentatively TRBD1 (6 bases). The CDR3 loop spans 16 amino acids. Trimming took 1 base from V and 12 from J, leaving 22 bases between them. Germline V gene sequence: CDR1 SGHTA, CDR2 FQGNSA.